This T cell receptor (beta chain) is from a study of control samples from healthy donors and cancer patients. Profiled with immunoSEQ multiplex PCR; TCRdb holds only in-frame clones, not every one. Of around 100,000 clones in the sample, 75% to 90% were seen once. This clone was detected once. Sequenced: PBMCs. The TCR comes from a man aged 55 to 69 with lung cancer.

The CDR3 nucleotides are TGTGCCAGCAGTCCCGGACTAGCGGGACATAATGAGCAGTTCTTC. Translating it yields CASSPGLAGHNEQFF. The V call is TRBV5-4, the J call TRBJ2-1, with 12 bases that match TRBD2. This CDR3 region has 15 residues. Germline CDR1 is SGHNT and CDR2 is YYREEE (reference sequence). Trimming took 5 bases from V and 7 from J; bases not matched to a gene: 7.